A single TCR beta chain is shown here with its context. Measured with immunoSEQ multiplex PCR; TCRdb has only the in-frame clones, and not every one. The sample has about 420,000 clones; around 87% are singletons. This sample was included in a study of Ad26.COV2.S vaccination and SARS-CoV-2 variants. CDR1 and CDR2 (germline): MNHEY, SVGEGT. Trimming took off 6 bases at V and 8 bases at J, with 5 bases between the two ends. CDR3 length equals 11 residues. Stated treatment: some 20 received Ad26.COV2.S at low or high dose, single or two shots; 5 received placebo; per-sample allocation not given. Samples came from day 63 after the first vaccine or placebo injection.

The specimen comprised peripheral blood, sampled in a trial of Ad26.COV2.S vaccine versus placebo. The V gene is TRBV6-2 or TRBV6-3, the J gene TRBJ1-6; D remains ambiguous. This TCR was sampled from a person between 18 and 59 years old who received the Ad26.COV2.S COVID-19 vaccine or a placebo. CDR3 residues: CASSWDSPLHF. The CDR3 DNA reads TGTGCCAGCAGCTGGGATTCACCCCTCCACTTT.